This T cell receptor (beta chain) is from a study of T cell responses to AZD1222 COVID-19 vaccine. Broader study findings: Distributed over spike, vaccine-associated CD4 TCRs predominated at 160-218 and 743-854.

The data were produced by immunoSEQ multiplex PCR, yet TCRdb's version contains in-frame clones alone and is incomplete. The sample shows about 180,000 clones, roughly 92% of them seen only once. About this clone itself: The antigen remains unidentified.

The V gene lost 0 bases and the J gene lost 9 bases, with 10 bases spanning the gap. This CDR3 contains 12 residues. Germline loops: CDR1 SGHNT, CDR2 YYREEE (reference sequence). The sample here was peripheral blood, taken 28 days after the second AZD1222 dose. This receptor was identified in an adult who received the AZD1222 COVID-19 vaccine. V and J are TRBV5-4 and TRBJ2-7; D ambiguous. CDR3 DNA sequence: TGTGCCAGCAGCTTGGACGGGTCTAGGCAGTACTTC. It translates to CASSLDGSRQYF. The variable domain in full, completed from reference TRBV5-4 and TRBJ2-7, reads ETGVTQSPTHLIKTRGQQVTLRCSSQSGHNTVSWYQQALGQGPQFIFQYYREEENGRGNFPPRFSGLQFPNYSSELNVNALELDDSALYLCASSLDGSRQYFGPGTRLTVT.